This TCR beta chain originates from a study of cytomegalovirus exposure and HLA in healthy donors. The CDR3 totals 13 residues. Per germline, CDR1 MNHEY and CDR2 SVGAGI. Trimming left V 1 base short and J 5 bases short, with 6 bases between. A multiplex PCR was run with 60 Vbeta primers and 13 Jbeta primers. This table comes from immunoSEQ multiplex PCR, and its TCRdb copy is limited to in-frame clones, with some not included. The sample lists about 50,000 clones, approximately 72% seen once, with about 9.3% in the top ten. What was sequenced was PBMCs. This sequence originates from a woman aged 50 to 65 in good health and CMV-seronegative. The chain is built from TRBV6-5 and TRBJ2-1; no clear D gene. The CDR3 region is CASSYWANNEQFF. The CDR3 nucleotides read TGTGCCAGCAGTTACTGGGCCAACAATGAGCAGTTCTTC.